The source of this TCR beta chain is a study of Graves' ophthalmopathy and Graves' hyperthyroidism. Findings of the study overall: A majority of expanded thyroid clonotypes exceeding 0.001 frequency were likewise present in blood.

In germline, CDR1 is SGHAT, CDR2 FQNNGV. CDR3 length: 13 residues. Trimming left V 5 bases short and J 7 bases short, with 15 bases between. The source of the PBMCs was around 10 ml of fresh peripheral blood. Amplified material comprised TCR beta CDR3 regions derived from RNA transcripts. An opening RT-PCR round employed HTBI primers and preceded a second-round multiplex PCR. Using its own MiXCR run on the multiplex PCR reads, TCRdb lists one record per CDR3 protein. This table holds approximately 640,000 distinct CDR3 sequences, under 50% found once. With regard to this clonotype: Its target is not known.

This TCR came from an adult man with Graves' ophthalmopathy. What was sequenced was peripheral blood. This chain links TRBV11-2 with TRBJ2-7, with a possible D match to TRBD2 (5 bases). CDR3 protein: CASSPAREGEQYF. In DNA form, the CDR3 reads TGTGCCAGCAGCCCAGCTCGGGAAGGAGAGCAGTACTTC.